The 10 T cell receptor beta chains reported below all come from one sample, sequenced in a study of CD8 T cells in ankylosing spondylitis. Points from the study as a whole: A TCR beta motif made of 7 to 9 highly homologous variants seemed typical of ankylosing spondylitis blood.

From the 5' RACE reads, TCRdb called clonotypes with MiXCR, one entry per CDR3 protein. The repertoire consists of 700,000 or so distinct CDR3 sequences, with around a fifth occurring once and the leading ten covering about 20%. Antigens of these TCRs are unknown. Sequencing was done on a sample of blood, either unsorted or a sorted T cell fraction (not recorded which). Every receptor here comes from a male donor with ankylosing spondylitis.

This clonotype showed up just a few times. The chain recombines TRBV20-1 with TRBJ1-1, with TRBD1 identical over 8 bases. The J segment lost 8 bases and the V segment lost 4 bases, leaving 6 bases of the junction unmatched. The CDR3 consists of 12 residues. CDR1 is DFQATT and CDR2 is SNEGSKA in the germline V gene (reference sequence). The CDR3, as DNA: TGCAGTGCTAACAGGGGGGTAACGGAAGCTTTCTTT. Encoded protein: CSANRGVTEAFF.

This clonotype was seen at least ten times. An end of the junction does not agree with germline; a read error may underlie this. This chain uses TRBV5-1 with TRBJ2-7; 9 bases align to TRBD2. This CDR3 spans 14 amino acids. The germline V gene has CDR1 SGHRS and CDR2 YFSETQ. CDR3 DNA sequence: TGTGCCAGCAGTTTAGGCGGGAGGGTTTACGAGCAGTACTTC. It translates to CASSLGGRVYEQYF. The whole variable domain, remainder taken from reference TRBV5-1 and TRBJ2-7, is KAGVTQTPRYLIKTRGQQVTLSCSPISGHRSVSWYQQTPGQGLQFLFEYFSETQRNKGNFPGRFSGRQFSNSRSEMNVSTLELGDSALYLCASSLGGRVYEQYFGPGTRLTVT.

A few counts support this clonotype. The chain combines TRBV12-3 or TRBV12-4 with TRBJ2-3; maybe TRBD1 (5 bases). This CDR3 is 14 amino acids long. V lost 10 bases and J 2 bases, leaving 16 bases between the germline ends. CDR3 residues: CAISQDSITDTQYF. In nucleotides, the CDR3 is TGTGCCATCTCACAGGATTCCATCACAGATACGCAGTATTTT.

The CDR3 here is CASSPDYYGYTF. CDR3 sequence (DNA): TGCGCCAGCAGCCCTGACTATTATGGCTACACCTTC. The J gene is TRBJ1-2, the V gene TRBV5-1; D is undetermined. Trimming shortened V by 4 bases and J by 5 bases, and 9 bases separated the two germline ends. Germline V CDR1 and CDR2: SGHRS, YFSETQ. The CDR3 is 12 residues long.

A remark on this clonotype: A much larger clone is a single base away; this may be a read error. The rearrangement uses TRBV20-1 and TRBJ2-3, with 13 nucleotides matching TRBD2. With V trimmed by 6 bases and J by 2 bases, 5 bases remained unmatched. CDR3 size: 15 residues. CDR1 is DFQATT and CDR2 is SNEGSKA in the germline V gene (reference sequence). For the CDR3, the DNA is TGCAGTGCCATCGGGACTAGCGGGAACACAGATACGCAGTATTTT. The encoded protein is CSAIGTSGNTDTQYF.

The chain carries TRBV5-1 and TRBJ1-1, with 7 nucleotides matching TRBD1. J gave up 2 bases and V 3 bases, and 10 bases lay outside the gene matches. The length of the CDR3 is 16 residues. CDR1 and CDR2 from the germline V gene are SGHRS and YFSETQ. CDR3 in amino acids: CASSWGPDRANTEAFF. Here the CDR3 DNA reads TGCGCCAGCAGCTGGGGACCCGACAGGGCAAACACTGAAGCTTTCTTT.

This clonotype is labeled as medium-sized (0.01 to 0.1%). The chain joins TRBV4-3 to TRBJ2-7; D gene ambiguous. Trimming pared 1 base from V and 0 bases from J, leaving 13 bases between. The CDR3 loop spans 16 amino acids. CDR1 LGHNA and CDR2 YSLEER come from the germline V gene. CDR3 DNA sequence: TGCGCCAGCAGCCAAGGAACCGGGTTCAGCTCCTACGAGCAGTACTTC. Encoded protein: CASSQGTGFSSYEQYF.

The table lists this clonotype with many counts. The chain couples TRBV24-1 to TRBJ2-4; 8 nucleotides line up with TRBD2. V was pared by 2 bases and J by 5 bases, with 4 bases of the junction left unmatched. This CDR3 contains 15 residues. The germline CDR1 and CDR2 sequences are KGHDR and SFDVKD. CDR3 protein: CATSDSGGRENIQYF. CDR3 sequence (DNA): TGTGCCACCAGTGATTCGGGGGGGCGCGAAAACATTCAGTACTTC.

This clonotype appeared a few times. The rearrangement joins TRBV28 to TRBJ2-1; 7 nucleotides align to TRBD2. CDR1 is MDHEN and CDR2 is SYDVKM in the germline V gene. V was clipped by 5 bases and J by 5 bases; unmatched bases: 12. The CDR3 sequence is 16 residues long. The CDR3 nucleotides are TGTGCCAGCAGTCGCCGGTTTAGCGGGCGGAACAATGAGCAGTTCTTC. It translates to CASSRRFSGRNNEQFF.

This chain links TRBV25-1 with TRBJ2-7, with 10 bases fitting TRBD1. J lost 6 bases, V lost 3 bases, and 8 bases had no gene match. CDR1 is MGHDK and CDR2 is SYGVNS in the germline V gene. The CDR3 has 15 amino acids. The CDR3 is CASSDGRDRGFEQYF. For the CDR3, the DNA is TGTGCCAGCAGTGATGGGAGGGACAGGGGATTCGAGCAGTACTTC.